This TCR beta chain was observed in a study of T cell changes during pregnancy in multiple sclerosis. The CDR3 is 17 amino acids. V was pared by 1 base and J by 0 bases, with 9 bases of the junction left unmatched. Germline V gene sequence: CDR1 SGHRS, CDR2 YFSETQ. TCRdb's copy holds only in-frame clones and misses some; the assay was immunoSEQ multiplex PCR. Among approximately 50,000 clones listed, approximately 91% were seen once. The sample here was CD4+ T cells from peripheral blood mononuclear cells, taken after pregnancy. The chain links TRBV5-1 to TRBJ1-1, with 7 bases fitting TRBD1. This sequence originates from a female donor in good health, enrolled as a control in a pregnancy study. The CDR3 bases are TGCGCCAGCAGCTTGTTTAACAGGGGAATGGTGAACACTGAAGCTTTCTTT. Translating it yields CASSLFNRGMVNTEAFF.